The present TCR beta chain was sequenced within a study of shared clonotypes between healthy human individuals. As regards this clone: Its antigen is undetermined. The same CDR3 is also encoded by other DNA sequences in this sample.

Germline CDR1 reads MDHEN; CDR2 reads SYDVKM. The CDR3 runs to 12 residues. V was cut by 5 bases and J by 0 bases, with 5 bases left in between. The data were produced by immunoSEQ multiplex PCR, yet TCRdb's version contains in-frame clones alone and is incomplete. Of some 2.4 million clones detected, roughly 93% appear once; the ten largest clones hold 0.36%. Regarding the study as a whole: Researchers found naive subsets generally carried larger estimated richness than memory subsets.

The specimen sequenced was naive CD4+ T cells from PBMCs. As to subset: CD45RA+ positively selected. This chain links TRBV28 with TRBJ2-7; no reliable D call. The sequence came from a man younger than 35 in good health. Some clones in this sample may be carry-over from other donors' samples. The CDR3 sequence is CASSLFSYEQYF. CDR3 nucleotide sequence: TGTGCCAGCAGTCTCTTCTCCTACGAGCAGTACTTC.